The rows below give T cell receptor beta chains drawn from one sample of a study of CD8 T cell repertoires and HIV-1 epitope variants. Which antigens these TCRs recognize remains unknown. Only in-frame clones appear in the TCRdb table, and some are missing; sequencing was by immunoSEQ multiplex PCR. In the table there are 5,000 to 7,000 clones, around two thirds of which are singletons. The specimen sequenced was cultured CD8+ T cells derived from PBMCs. These receptors were taken from a male donor with HIV. Both conserved end residues are trimmed from each CDR3.

j_call: TRBJ1-1
v_call: TRBV18
cdr3_aa: ASSPWDSNTEAF

j_call: TRBJ1-5
v_call: TRBV7-9
cdr3_aa: ASSLSRVDGNQPQH

j_call: TRBJ1-2
v_call: TRBV5-6
cdr3_aa: ASSPWPVELDYGYT

j_call: TRBJ1-1
v_call: TRBV4-2
cdr3_aa: ASSQRTGGIEAF

j_call: TRBJ1-4
v_call: TRBV29-1
cdr3_aa: SVEGDSNEKLF

j_call: TRBJ2-2
v_call: TRBV21-1
cdr3_aa: ASSKNGDGELF

j_call: TRBJ2-3
v_call: TRBV18
cdr3_aa: ASSPPKLPGSTDTQY

j_call: TRBJ1-2
v_call: TRBV7-9
cdr3_aa: ASSLGPDRDRVYGYT

j_call: TRBJ2-3
v_call: TRBV28
cdr3_aa: ASSRTVKGTDTQY

j_call: TRBJ2-3
v_call: TRBV10-3
cdr3_aa: AISDYLTDTQY

j_call: TRBJ1-3
v_call: TRBV7-9
cdr3_aa: ASNFPGGTDPRSGNTIY

j_call: TRBJ2-2
v_call: TRBV5-4
cdr3_aa: ASSPPVWRAIGELF

j_call: TRBJ2-5
v_call: TRBV9
cdr3_aa: ASSSRGRQGRETQY

j_call: TRBJ2-2
v_call: TRBV9
cdr3_aa: ASSLSSGVTGELF